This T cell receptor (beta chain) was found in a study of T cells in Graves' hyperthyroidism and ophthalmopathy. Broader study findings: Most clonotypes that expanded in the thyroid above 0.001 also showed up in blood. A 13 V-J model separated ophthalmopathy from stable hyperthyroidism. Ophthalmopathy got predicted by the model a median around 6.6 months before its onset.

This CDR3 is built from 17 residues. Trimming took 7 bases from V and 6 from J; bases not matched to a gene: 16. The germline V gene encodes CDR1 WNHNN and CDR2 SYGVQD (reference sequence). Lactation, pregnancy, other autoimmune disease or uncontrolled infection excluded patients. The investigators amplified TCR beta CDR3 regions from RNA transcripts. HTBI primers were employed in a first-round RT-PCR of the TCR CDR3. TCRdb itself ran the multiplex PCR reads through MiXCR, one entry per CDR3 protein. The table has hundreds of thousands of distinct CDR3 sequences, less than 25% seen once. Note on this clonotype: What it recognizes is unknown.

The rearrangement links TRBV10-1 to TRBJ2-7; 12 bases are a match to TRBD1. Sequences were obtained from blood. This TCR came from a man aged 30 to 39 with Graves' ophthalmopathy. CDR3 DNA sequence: TGCGCCAGCAAGCCCCGGGACAGGGGGCAATTAAGGTGCGAGCAGTACTTC. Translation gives CASKPRDRGQLRCEQYF.